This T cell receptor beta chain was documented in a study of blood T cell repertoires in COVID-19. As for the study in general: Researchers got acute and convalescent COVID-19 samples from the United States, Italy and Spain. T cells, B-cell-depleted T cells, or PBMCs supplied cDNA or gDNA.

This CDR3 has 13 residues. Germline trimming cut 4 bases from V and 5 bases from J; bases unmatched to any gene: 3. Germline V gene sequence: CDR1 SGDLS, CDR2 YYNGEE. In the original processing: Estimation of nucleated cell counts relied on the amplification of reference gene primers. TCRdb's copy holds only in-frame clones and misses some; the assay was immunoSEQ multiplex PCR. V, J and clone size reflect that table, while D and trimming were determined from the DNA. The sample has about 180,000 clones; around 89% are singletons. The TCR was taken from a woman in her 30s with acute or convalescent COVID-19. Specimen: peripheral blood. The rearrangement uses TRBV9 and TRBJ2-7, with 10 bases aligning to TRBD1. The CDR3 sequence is CASSRDRGHEQYF. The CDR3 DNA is TGTGCCAGCAGCAGGGACAGGGGACACGAGCAGTACTTC.